This record looks at one T cell receptor (beta chain) sequence and its context. What it recognizes is unknown. These data are taken from a study of shared clonotypes between healthy human individuals. Broader study findings: Relative to their counterparts shared across all four donors, non-shared clonotypes exhibited diminished generation probabilities.

The trim removed 3 bases at V and 2 bases at J, leaving 3 bases unmatched. The CDR3 sequence is 14 residues long. The germline gives CDR1 MDHEN, CDR2 SYDVKM. Assay execution proceeded at the deep level. TCRdb keeps only in-frame clones here, not all; method: immunoSEQ multiplex PCR. The data show about 680,000 clones, around 74% seen once. Sequencing was done on a sample of memory CD4+ T cells sorted from blood. Subset reported: CD45RA-negative fraction. The chain has TRBV28 and TRBJ2-7; 8 nucleotides line up with TRBD2. This clonotype was sampled from a woman aged 25 to 39 in good health. The CDR3 loop reads CASSFLAGPYEQYF. CDR3 DNA sequence: TGTGCCAGCAGTTTCCTAGCGGGCCCCTACGAGCAGTACTTC.